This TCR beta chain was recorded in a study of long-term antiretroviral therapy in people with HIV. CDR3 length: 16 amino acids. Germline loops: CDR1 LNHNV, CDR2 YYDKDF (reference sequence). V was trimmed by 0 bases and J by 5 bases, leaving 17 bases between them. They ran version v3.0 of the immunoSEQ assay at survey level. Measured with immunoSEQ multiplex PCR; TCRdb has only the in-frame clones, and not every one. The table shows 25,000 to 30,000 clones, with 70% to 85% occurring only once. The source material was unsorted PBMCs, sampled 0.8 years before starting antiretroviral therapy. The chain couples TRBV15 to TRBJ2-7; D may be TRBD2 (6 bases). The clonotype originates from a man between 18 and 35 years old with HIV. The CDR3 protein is CATSRENPGLPHEQYF. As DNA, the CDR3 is TGTGCCACCAGCAGAGAAAACCCGGGACTTCCCCACGAGCAGTACTTC.